This T cell receptor beta chain emerged from a study of T cells in Graves' hyperthyroidism and ophthalmopathy. Study details: Peripheral blood was obtained at initial diagnosis, preceding any treatment.

Template material for amplifying TCR beta CDR3 regions consisted of RNA transcripts. With the HTBI primer set, the TCR CDR3 went through a first round of RT-PCR. Using its own MiXCR run on the multiplex PCR reads, TCRdb lists one record per CDR3 protein. The repertoire includes around 540,000 distinct CDR3 sequences, about 16% of them detected once, and 29% sits in the top ten. This clonotype was detected many times. V was pared by 5 bases and J by 6 bases, with 17 bases of the junction left unmatched. CDR3 length equals 20 residues. This clonotype was sampled from a woman under 40 with Graves' ophthalmopathy. The chain has TRBV12-3 or TRBV12-4 and TRBJ2-1; 15 bases line up with TRBD2. The sample consisted of blood. The CDR3 loop reads CASSQLGTSGRRDISNEQFF. The CDR3, as DNA: TGTGCCAGCAGTCAATTGGGGACTAGCGGGAGGAGGGACATAAGCAATGAGCAGTTCTTC.